This T cell receptor (beta chain) was retrieved from a study of human T cells and chemical hapten exposure. General observations from the study: Significantly more large CDR3 similarity clusters arose among expanded TCRs than among controls.

Regarding time point: patch test 2, 6 weeks after DPC sensitization. Treatment in this sample: therapeutic diphenylcyclopropenone sensitization with weekly scalp DPC. Unfractionated whole blood yielded the extracted total RNA. The library labeled individual cDNA molecules by adding unique molecular identifiers to them. In TCRdb, the RACE reads were re-called with MiXCR into one record per CDR3 protein. The data hold 80,000 to 95,000 distinct CDR3 sequences, with approximately 11% observed a single time. In the case of this clonotype: Its antigen is undetermined.

V was clipped by 5 bases and J by 4 bases; unmatched bases: 14. CDR1 SGHAT and CDR2 FQNNGV come from the germline V gene. This CDR3 spans 18 amino acids. This TCR derives from a middle-aged man with alopecia areata. Some clones in this sample may be carry-over from other donors' samples. The chain employs TRBV11-2 and TRBJ2-2; TRBD1 matches 9 bases. Here the sequenced sample was whole blood, taken in connection with sensitization to the hapten diphenylcyclopropenone (DPC). CDR3 amino acids: CASSDGYRGHSGTGELFF. As DNA, the CDR3 is TGTGCCAGCAGCGATGGGTACAGGGGGCATAGTGGCACCGGGGAGCTGTTTTTT.